This passage covers 24 T cell receptor beta chains from one sample sequenced in a study of blood T cell repertoires in COVID-19. Libraries were prepared by immunoSEQ multiplex PCR; TCRdb keeps only in-frame clonotypes and omits some of them. The table lists 200,000 to 250,000 clones, about 85% of them singletons. Input material: PBMCs or T cells enriched from blood (not recorded which). Receptor source: a woman aged 25 to 45 who had recovered from COVID-19.

The rearrangement joins TRBV29-1 to TRBJ2-5; a weak D match, TRBD2 (6 bases). V shed 0 bases and J shed 5 bases, with 7 bases lying between them. The CDR3 loop spans 12 amino acids. Germline loops: CDR1 SQVTM, CDR2 ANQGSEA. The CDR3 spells CSVEDGGETQYF. In DNA form, the CDR3 reads TGCAGCGTTGAAGATGGGGGGGAGACCCAGTACTTC. Full variable domain (remainder filled in from reference TRBV29-1 and TRBJ2-5): SAVISQKPSRDICQRGTSLTIQCQVDSQVTMMFWYRQQPGQSLTLIATANQGSEATYESGFVIDKFPISRPNLTFSTLTVSNMSPEDSSIYLCSVEDGGETQYFGPGTRLLVL.

The chain uses TRBV4-2 and TRBJ2-1, with D possibly being TRBD2 (6 bases). The germline CDR1 and CDR2 sequences are LGHNA and YNFKEQ. Deletions cut 0 bases from V and 9 bases from J, with 18 bases between. The CDR3 length is 16 residues. The DNA for the CDR3 is TGTGCCAGCAGCCAAGAGCTGCGGGGCGACTGGGGTGAGCAGTTCTTC. This sequence encodes CASSQELRGDWGEQFF.

The chain is built from TRBV27 and TRBJ1-1; 10 nucleotides match TRBD1. Germline values: CDR1 MNHEY, CDR2 SMNVEV (reference sequence). The CDR3 covers 14 residues. J was trimmed by 11 bases and V by 3 bases; bases with no gene match: 9. This chain's CDR3 is CASSFLRQGAGAFF. In DNA form, the CDR3 reads TGTGCCAGCAGTTTCCTCCGACAGGGGGCGGGGGCTTTCTTT.

The V and J genes are TRBV7-2 and TRBJ1-6; 8 positions match TRBD1. V lost 2 bases, J lost 12 bases, and 12 bases stayed unmatched. The CDR3 length is 16 residues. Germline lookup yields CDR1 SGHTA and CDR2 FQGNSA. CDR3: CASSLRSGAGGGPLHF. CDR3 nucleotides: TGTGCCAGCAGCTTACGAAGCGGGGCAGGGGGCGGACCCCTCCACTTT.

The V call is TRBV19, the J call TRBJ1-6; tentative D call: TRBD1 (6 bases). Germline CDR1 LNHDA, CDR2 SQIVND (reference sequence). This CDR3 has 13 residues. V was clipped by 11 bases and J by 7 bases, with 15 bases between them. The CDR3 spells CAFSSRGNSPLHF. CDR3 sequence (DNA): TGTGCCTTTTCCAGCAGGGGCAATTCACCCCTCCACTTT. Based on the CDR3 plus reference TRBV19 and TRBJ1-6, the full variable domain is DGGITQSPKYLFRKEGQNVTLSCEQNLNHDAMYWYRQDPGQGLRLIYYSQIVNDFQKGDIAEGYSVSREKKESFPLTVTSAQKNPTAFYLCAFSSRGNSPLHFGNGTRLTVT.

V usage is TRBV18 and J usage is TRBJ1-1; D might be TRBD1 (6 bases). V was pared by 3 bases and J by 5 bases, with 13 bases between. The CDR3 spans 14 residues. The germline V gene encodes CDR1 KGHSH and CDR2 LQKENI. The CDR3 bases are TGTGCCAGCTCACCTTCTCGTCAGGGGACTGAAGCTTTCTTT. Encoded protein: CASSPSRQGTEAFF.

The J gene is TRBJ2-7, the V gene TRBV5-6, with a possible D match to TRBD2 (6 bases). Germline V gene sequence: CDR1 SGHDT, CDR2 YYEEEE. Trimming stripped 3 bases from V and 1 base from J, with 20 bases between. This CDR3 has 17 residues. In DNA, the CDR3 is TGTGCCAGCAGCTCCCGTTATCGTCGGGGGTATTCCTACGAGCAGTACTTC. It specifies CASSSRYRRGYSYEQYF.

The V gene is TRBV29-1, the J gene TRBJ2-5, with D tentatively TRBD1 (6 bases). This CDR3 has 13 residues. Trimming left V 6 bases short and J 2 bases short, with 13 bases between. Germline V gene lookup returns CDR1 SQVTM and CDR2 ANQGSEA. In nucleotides, the CDR3 is TGCAGCGTAGCCGGGACACCGCAAGAGACCCAGTACTTC. The encoded protein is CSVAGTPQETQYF.

The chain is built from TRBV19 and TRBJ2-3; 11 nucleotides align to TRBD2. The CDR3 is made up of 16 amino acids. CDR1 is LNHDA, CDR2 SQIVND, per germline (reference sequence). The J segment lost 2 bases and the V segment lost 5 bases, leaving 6 bases of the junction unmatched. In nucleotides, the CDR3 is TGTGCCAGTAGTTATTCTAGCGGGGGGTACACAGATACGCAGTATTTT. Translated, it gives CASSYSSGGYTDTQYF.

This sequence joins TRBV27 and TRBJ1-2, with 8 bases aligning to TRBD1. The CDR3 has 15 residues. The germline gives CDR1 MNHEY, CDR2 SMNVEV (reference sequence). The V gene end was trimmed by 5 bases and the J gene end by 1 base; junction bases not matched to a gene: 6. The CDR3, as DNA: TGTGCCAGCAGTATTCGACAGGGGAGTAACTATGGCTACACCTTC. Translated: CASSIRQGSNYGYTF.

This clone was picked up one time. This chain links TRBV4-3 with TRBJ2-3; D is possibly TRBD1 (6 bases). Germline lookup yields CDR1 LGHNA and CDR2 YSLEER. Trimming cost V 1 base and J 3 bases, with 11 bases left between them. This CDR3 has 15 amino acids. CDR3 in DNA: TGCGCCAGCAGCCAAGGTCAGGGGAAGACAGATACGCAGTATTTT. The encoded protein is CASSQGQGKTDTQYF.

CDR3 coding DNA: TGTGCCAGCAGTCATATACCGGGACAGGGGGCCACTGAAGCTTTCTTT. Amino acids: CASSHIPGQGATEAFF. The chain carries TRBV27 and TRBJ1-1, with 12 positions matching TRBD1. The CDR3 spans 16 residues. CDR1 and CDR2 (germline): MNHEY, SMNVEV (reference sequence). The V and J ends lost 5 bases and 4 bases, in that order; junction bases with no gene match: 8.

This clone has only one observation. The chain recombines TRBV3-1 (or the pseudogene TRBV3-2) with TRBJ2-7; D call uncertain. Trimming stripped 0 bases from V and 3 bases from J, with 6 bases between. There are 13 residues in the CDR3. The germline CDR1 and CDR2 sequences are LGHDT and YNNKEL (reference sequence). CDR3 amino acids: CASSQDTYYEQYF. The CDR3 DNA is TGTGCCAGCAGCCAAGATACATACTACGAGCAGTACTTC.

This clone came up a few times. The sample contains more than one DNA sequence encoding this CDR3. The chain couples TRBV18 to TRBJ2-2; tentative D call: TRBD1 (7 bases). This CDR3 has 14 amino acids. Germline CDR1 reads KGHSH; CDR2 reads LQKENI. Trimming stripped 3 bases from V and 5 bases from J, with 10 bases between. Here the CDR3 reads CASSPSGGTGELFF. CDR3 sequence (DNA): TGTGCCAGCTCACCCTCAGGGGGGACCGGGGAGCTGTTTTTT.

This clone was seen once. The rearrangement joins TRBV11-2 to TRBJ2-1, with TRBD1 matching 8 bases. V gave up 5 bases and J gave up 5 bases; unmatched junction bases: 5. The germline V gene has CDR1 SGHAT and CDR2 FQNNGV. The CDR3 sequence is 14 residues long. The CDR3 DNA is TGTGCCAGCAGCCAGGACAGGGTCCACAATGAGCAGTTCTTC. Translation gives CASSQDRVHNEQFF.

The chain carries TRBV9 and TRBJ2-1; 7 bases are a match to TRBD2. V shed 4 bases, J shed 9 bases, and the junction held 10 bases outside the gene matches. CDR1 is SGDLS, CDR2 YYNGEE, per germline. The CDR3 has 14 amino acids. The CDR3 nucleotides read TGTGCCAGCAGCCCTGGACTAGTGGTCGGTGAGCAGTTCTTC. It is translated as CASSPGLVVGEQFF. Filled out from reference TRBV9 and TRBJ2-1, the complete variable domain reads DSGVTQTPKHLITATGQRVTLRCSPRSGDLSVYWYQQSLDQGLQFLIQYYNGEERAKGNILERFSAQQFPDLHSELNLSSLELGDSALYFCASSPGLVVGEQFFGPGTRLTVL.

V gene TRBV9 combines with J gene TRBJ1-1; TRBD1 matches 8 bases. Germline-derived CDR1 and CDR2 are SGDLS and YYNGEE. The V and J ends lost 2 bases and 4 bases, in that order; junction bases with no gene match: 10. CDR3 size: 16 residues. The CDR3 sequence is CASSVQPPGGGTEAFF. CDR3 nucleotide sequence: TGTGCCAGCAGCGTCCAGCCCCCAGGGGGCGGCACTGAAGCTTTCTTT.

This clone appeared once. CDR3 in DNA: TGTGCCAGCAGCTTTCGAGTTCTAGCAGACACCGGGGAGCTGTTTTTT. Its protein is CASSFRVLADTGELFF. The chain carries TRBV5-6 and TRBJ2-2; maybe TRBD2 (5 bases). Germline V lookup: CDR1 SGHDT, CDR2 YYEEEE. Trimming cost V 2 bases and J 3 bases, with 14 bases left between them. The CDR3 consists of 16 residues.

The J gene is TRBJ1-3, the V gene TRBV5-1; weak D call: TRBD1 (5 bases). Germline CDR1 SGHRS, CDR2 YFSETQ. The CDR3 has 15 amino acids. The V gene lost 0 bases and the J gene lost 0 bases, with 7 bases spanning the gap. The CDR3 here is CASSLGGSSGNTIYF. CDR3 sequence (DNA): TGCGCCAGCAGCTTGGGGGGCAGCTCTGGAAACACCATATATTTT.

The chain is built from TRBV27 and TRBJ2-2; possibly TRBD2 for D (5 bases). Per germline, CDR1 MNHEY and CDR2 SMNVEV (reference sequence). V lost 6 bases, J lost 5 bases, and 16 bases lay in between. CDR3 length: 15 amino acids. The CDR3 region is CASRTTGERTGELFF. CDR3 DNA: TGTGCCAGCAGGACTACCGGAGAGAGGACCGGGGAGCTGTTTTTT.

V is TRBV5-1 and J is TRBJ2-3; the match to TRBD2 covers 10 bases. Germline-derived CDR1 and CDR2 are SGHRS and YFSETQ. The CDR3 is 18 residues long. V was pared by 0 bases and J by 4 bases, with 11 bases of the junction left unmatched. This chain's CDR3 is CASSLALYTSGTSDTQYF. In DNA form, the CDR3 reads TGCGCCAGCAGCTTGGCCCTCTACACTAGCGGGACCTCAGATACGCAGTATTTT.

The chain has TRBV10-3 and TRBJ1-5; no clear D gene. V was clipped by 7 bases and J by 3 bases, with 10 bases between them. CDR1 is ENHRY, CDR2 SYGVKD, per germline. This CDR3 has 13 residues. The DNA for the CDR3 is TGTGCCATCACTCCGGAGGCCAATCAGCCCCAGCATTTT. Translation: CAITPEANQPQHF.

This clone was recorded only once. The chain carries TRBV18 and TRBJ2-2; 7 nucleotides line up with TRBD1. The CDR3 covers 16 residues. Germline V gene lookup returns CDR1 KGHSH and CDR2 LQKENI. Trimming removed 4 bases from V and 0 bases from J; junction bases left unmatched: 5. For the CDR3, the DNA is TGTGCCAGCTCACTGGGGACAGTCTCGAACACCGGGGAGCTGTTTTTT. This gives the protein CASSLGTVSNTGELFF.

The chain employs TRBV2 and TRBJ1-5; 8 bases are a match to TRBD1. The V gene end was trimmed by 8 bases and the J gene end by 7 bases; junction bases not matched to a gene: 10. CDR3 length: 14 amino acids. Germline loops: CDR1 SNHLY, CDR2 FYNNEI. CDR3 region: CASSGTGQWQPQHF. In DNA, the CDR3 is TGTGCCAGCTCTGGGACAGGACAATGGCAGCCCCAGCATTTT.